One and the same sample provided the 25 T cell receptor beta chains below, sequenced in a study of OX40 agonist ivuxolimab in advanced cancers. Profiling relied on immunoSEQ multiplex PCR, and the TCRdb table lists in-frame clones only, not all of them. The sample consists of about 65,000 clones, roughly nine tenths of them appearing once. Here the sequenced sample was CD4+ or CD8+ T cells sorted from blood, taken in a trial of the OX40 agonist ivuxolimab. These receptors originate from an adult with an advanced solid tumor such as melanoma, head and neck, liver or kidney cancer.

This chain uses TRBV30 with TRBJ2-7; tentative D call: TRBD1 (6 bases). The CDR3 is 14 amino acids. Looked up from germline, CDR1 is GTSNPN and CDR2 is SVGIG (reference sequence). Trimming left V 2 bases short and J 2 bases short, with 13 bases between. CDR3: CAWSYTGIPYEQYF. CDR3 DNA sequence: TGTGCCTGGAGTTATACAGGGATCCCCTACGAGCAGTACTTC.

The chain carries TRBV30 and TRBJ1-6; D remains ambiguous. CDR1 and CDR2 from the germline V gene are GTSNPN and SVGIG (reference sequence). The V gene lost 0 bases and the J gene lost 0 bases, with 12 bases spanning the gap. This CDR3 has 17 residues. The CDR3 DNA reads as TGTGCCTGGAGTGTAGGGCGATGGGGCTCCTATAATTCACCCCTCCACTTT. This sequence encodes CAWSVGRWGSYNSPLHF.

V is TRBV6-4 and J is TRBJ2-3; maybe TRBD1 (5 bases). Germline-derived CDR1 and CDR2 are MRHNA and SNTAGT. Trimming shortened V by 6 bases and J by 3 bases, and 10 bases separated the two germline ends. The CDR3 totals 13 residues. CDR3 nucleotide sequence: TGTGCCAGCAGGGCTTCAGGGACAGATACGCAGTATTTT. It encodes CASRASGTDTQYF.

The DNA for the CDR3 is TGCAGCTCGAAGGGCACAGATACGCAGTATTTT. Protein: CSSKGTDTQYF. The chain links TRBV29-1 to TRBJ2-3; no reliable D call. This CDR3 comprises 11 residues. CDR1 SQVTM and CDR2 ANQGSEA come from the germline V gene. V was cut by 8 bases and J by 1 base, with 7 bases left in between.

The V call is TRBV7-8, the J call TRBJ2-7, with 7 bases identical to TRBD2. CDR3 length: 15 amino acids. V shed 4 bases and J 0 bases; nucleotides not matched to a gene: 6. Per germline, CDR1 SGHVS and CDR2 FQNEAQ. Written as DNA, the CDR3 is TGTGCCAGCAGCTCGCGTACTAGCGCCTCCTACGAGCAGTACTTC. It specifies CASSSRTSASYEQYF.

The V and J genes are TRBV5-4 and TRBJ2-1; no clear D gene. The CDR3 is made up of 13 amino acids. CDR1 and CDR2 from the germline V gene are SGHNT and YYREEE (reference sequence). V was trimmed by 4 bases and J by 6 bases, leaving 11 bases between them. This CDR3 is CASSPYIFNEQFF. The CDR3 DNA sequence: TGTGCCAGCAGCCCGTACATTTTCAATGAGCAGTTCTTC.

The gene calls are TRBV6-6 and TRBJ2-5; 7 nucleotides match TRBD1. Germline CDR1 is MNHNY and CDR2 is SVGAGI (reference sequence). The CDR3 is 16 residues long. Trimming cost V 5 bases and J 7 bases; bases outside gene matches: 16. The CDR3 is CASSPRGQVLGGTQYF. DNA for the CDR3: TGTGCCAGCAGTCCCCGAGGACAGGTTCTAGGGGGGACCCAGTACTTC.

The chain combines TRBV9 with TRBJ1-6, with 9 nucleotides matching TRBD1. The germline gives CDR1 SGDLS, CDR2 YYNGEE. Trimming at V came to 4 bases and at J to 7 bases, leaving 6 bases not matched to a gene. The CDR3 is made up of 15 amino acids. CDR3: CASSPGTGLNSPLHF. The CDR3 region has the DNA TGTGCCAGCAGCCCCGGGACAGGGCTAAATTCACCCCTCCACTTT.

The chain links TRBV4-1 to TRBJ1-2; D unclear. CDR3 length: 14 amino acids. Germline CDR1 reads MGHRA; CDR2 reads YSYEKL. V was pared by 4 bases and J by 4 bases, with 13 bases between. CDR3 in amino acids: CASSPGLGGYGYTF. DNA of the CDR3: TGCGCCAGCAGCCCCGGACTGGGCGGCTATGGCTACACCTTC.

The V gene is TRBV7-8, the J gene TRBJ2-1; possibly TRBD2 for D (5 bases). CDR1 is SGHVS, CDR2 FQNEAQ, per germline. The CDR3 consists of 15 residues. The V gene lost 2 bases and the J gene lost 5 bases, with 13 bases spanning the gap. The CDR3: CASSLSLLVHNEQFF. CDR3 coding DNA: TGTGCCAGCAGCTTATCCTTACTAGTTCACAATGAGCAGTTCTTC.

This clone was seen once. This chain uses TRBV6-5 with TRBJ1-1; D call uncertain. This CDR3 is 13 amino acids long. Germline V CDR1 and CDR2: MNHEY, SVGAGI. Between the trimmed V and J ends, which lost 7 bases and 1 base, there was a span of 10 bases. CDR3 amino acids: CASTVGTNTEAFF. The DNA of the CDR3 is TGTGCCAGCACCGTGGGTACGAACACTGAAGCTTTCTTT.

This chain joins TRBV4-2 and TRBJ1-1, with TRBD1 as a possible D gene (5 bases). V was clipped by 1 base and J by 3 bases, with 9 bases between them. Germline-derived CDR1 and CDR2 are LGHNA and YNFKEQ. The CDR3 covers 14 residues. CDR3: CASSQAAGYTEAFF. In DNA form, the CDR3 reads TGTGCCAGCAGCCAAGCGGCAGGGTACACTGAAGCTTTCTTT.

The chain combines TRBV9 with TRBJ2-7, with TRBD2 as a possible D gene (5 bases). There are 15 residues in the CDR3. V was trimmed by 4 bases and J by 5 bases, leaving 19 bases between them. Germline assignment: CDR1 SGDLS and CDR2 YYNGEE. CDR3 loop: CASSLFRDRKDEQYF. In DNA, the CDR3 is TGTGCCAGCAGCCTCTTTCGGGATAGGAAGGACGAGCAGTACTTC. The whole variable domain, remainder taken from reference TRBV9 and TRBJ2-7, is DSGVTQTPKHLITATGQRVTLRCSPRSGDLSVYWYQQSLDQGLQFLIQYYNGEERAKGNILERFSAQQFPDLHSELNLSSLELGDSALYFCASSLFRDRKDEQYFGPGTRLTVT.

V gene TRBV6-6 combines with J gene TRBJ1-5; D is unresolved. V was shortened by 0 bases and J by 0 bases, with 6 bases between the two germline ends. The germline V gene encodes CDR1 MNHNY and CDR2 SVGAGI (reference sequence). The CDR3 loop spans 15 amino acids. The CDR3 bases are TGTGCCAGCAGTTACTCAAGGGTTAGCAATCAGCCCCAGCATTTT. It codes for CASSYSRVSNQPQHF.

This chain joins TRBV12-5 and TRBJ2-1; 10 bases are shared with TRBD1. The CDR3 is 14 amino acids. In germline, CDR1 is LGHNT, CDR2 FRNRAP. Trimming took 6 bases from V and 6 from J; bases not matched to a gene: 5. As DNA, the CDR3 is TGTGCTAGTGGCAGCGGGGACAGGGGCAATGAGCAGTTCTTC. Translated: CASGSGDRGNEQFF.

The V gene is TRBV5-4, the J gene TRBJ2-7; D is possibly TRBD2 (6 bases). Germline assignment: CDR1 SGHNT and CDR2 YYREEE (reference sequence). This CDR3 contains 15 residues. V was pared by 1 base and J by 1 base, with 12 bases between. CDR3 coding DNA: TGTGCCAGCAGCTTGTGGAGGGTCGTTTCCTACGAGCAGTACTTC. This translates into CASSLWRVVSYEQYF.

The rearrangement joins TRBV11-2 to TRBJ2-1; 11 bases match TRBD2. The CDR3 is 16 amino acids. V lost 3 bases, J lost 1 base, and 2 bases stayed unmatched. Germline assignment: CDR1 SGHAT and CDR2 FQNNGV. The CDR3 bases are TGTGCCAGCAGCTTGGGGACTAGCGGTTCCTACAATGAGCAGTTCTTC. Its protein is CASSLGTSGSYNEQFF.

The V call is TRBV5-1, the J call TRBJ1-1; perhaps TRBD1 as D (6 bases). Germline-derived CDR1 and CDR2 are SGHRS and YFSETQ. The CDR3 loop spans 16 amino acids. V lost 0 bases and J 4 bases, leaving 16 bases between the germline ends. The CDR3, as DNA: TGCGCCAGCAGCTTGGCGTGGGGGGCGGGGAGCACTGAAGCTTTCTTT. Residues: CASSLAWGAGSTEAFF.

This clone was recorded only once. A read error may account for a junction end that differs from germline. The chain uses TRBV7-7 and TRBJ2-2; 7 bases map to TRBD2. Germline lookup yields CDR1 SSHAT and CDR2 FNYEAQ (reference sequence). The CDR3 covers 19 residues. In nucleotides, the CDR3 is TGTGCTAGCAGCGAATCCCCCTGGTTGGGGGGGTCGAACACCGGGGAGCTGTTTTTT. This sequence encodes CASSESPWLGGSNTGELFF.

The rearrangement links TRBV14 to TRBJ2-2; D possibly matches TRBD1 or TRBD2 (5 bases each). Trimming stripped 9 bases from V and 0 bases from J, with 17 bases between. The CDR3 extends over 16 amino acids. Germline V gene lookup returns CDR1 SGHDN and CDR2 FVKESK. In DNA, the CDR3 is TGTGCCAGAGAAGGGACGGAGGATTCGAACACCGGGGAGCTGTTTTTT. Translation: CAREGTEDSNTGELFF.

The chain employs TRBV28 and TRBJ1-1; weak D call: TRBD1 (5 bases). Trimming cost V 2 bases and J 2 bases, with 9 bases left between them. Germline CDR1 reads MDHEN; CDR2 reads SYDVKM. This CDR3 is 14 amino acids long. The CDR3 loop reads CASSLQGTNTEAFF. The CDR3 DNA reads TGTGCCAGCAGTTTACAGGGAACTAACACTGAAGCTTTCTTT.

CDR3 nucleotides: TGTGCCAGCAGTTACTCGGCGCAGGCGGGGGCCAACGTCCTGACTTTC. It codes for CASSYSAQAGANVLTF. The chain recombines TRBV6-5 with TRBJ2-6, with D unresolved. CDR3 length equals 16 residues. From germline, CDR1 is MNHEY and CDR2 SVGAGI. Trimming left V 0 bases short and J 4 bases short, with 10 bases between.

On this clone itself: At one end, the junction sequence differs from germline, possibly due to a read error. The V gene is TRBV5-1, the J gene TRBJ2-1, with a weak D call TRBD2 (5 bases). Germline CDR1 is SGHRS and CDR2 is YFSETQ. The CDR3 is 14 amino acids. CDR3 in DNA: TGCGCCGGCAGCTTGACCGAGGGATACAATGAGCAGTTCTTC. It encodes CAGSLTEGYNEQFF.

The chain combines TRBV4-1 with TRBJ2-5, with 12 bases fitting TRBD2. Germline loops: CDR1 MGHRA, CDR2 YSYEKL. The J segment lost 1 base and the V segment lost 0 bases, leaving 12 bases of the junction unmatched. The CDR3 is 20 residues long. CDR3 coding DNA: TGCGCCAGCAGCCAAGATAGGCTAGCGGGGGGGCCGTGGGCCCAAGAGACCCAGTACTTC. Its protein is CASSQDRLAGGPWAQETQYF.

This clone was detected a few times. The genes are TRBV30 and TRBJ1-1; 9 bases are a match to TRBD1. Germline V lookup: CDR1 GTSNPN, CDR2 SVGIG (reference sequence). The CDR3 covers 14 residues. With 5 bases clipped from V and 2 bases from J, the junction kept 6 bases outside the gene matches. CDR3 loop: CAWRQGVHNTEAFF. CDR3 coding DNA: TGTGCCTGGCGACAGGGGGTTCACAACACTGAAGCTTTCTTT.